Included here is one TCR beta chain sequence, with context. The data belong to a study of blood T cell repertoires in COVID-19. About the study: The analysed material was cDNA or gDNA that came from T cells, B-cell-depleted T cells, or PBMCs.

Under the authors' procedure: Amplification from reference gene primers served as the basis for estimated nucleated cell counts. The assay was immunoSEQ multiplex PCR, and TCRdb's table has in-frame clones only and misses some. V and J calls and clone size are as listed in that table; D and trimming were resolved from the DNA. The table has about 240,000 clones, roughly 89% seen once. Residents of over 20 US areas, aged about 18 to 89 years, made up the participants. Clinical history as reported by participants underpinned cohort assignment. The sample taken for sequencing was PBMCs or T cells enriched from blood (not recorded which). The TCR originated in a woman in her 30s who had recovered from COVID-19.

Here the CDR3 DNA reads TGTGCCAGCAGTTTATCTGGGGCAAATCGTGTGGGCTACACCTTC. The encoded protein is CASSLSGANRVGYTF. The chain is built from TRBV28 and TRBJ1-2, with TRBD1 as a possible D gene (5 bases). This CDR3 is 15 amino acids long. CDR1 MDHEN and CDR2 SYDVKM come from the germline V gene. V was shortened by 1 base and J by 8 bases, with 17 bases between the two germline ends.